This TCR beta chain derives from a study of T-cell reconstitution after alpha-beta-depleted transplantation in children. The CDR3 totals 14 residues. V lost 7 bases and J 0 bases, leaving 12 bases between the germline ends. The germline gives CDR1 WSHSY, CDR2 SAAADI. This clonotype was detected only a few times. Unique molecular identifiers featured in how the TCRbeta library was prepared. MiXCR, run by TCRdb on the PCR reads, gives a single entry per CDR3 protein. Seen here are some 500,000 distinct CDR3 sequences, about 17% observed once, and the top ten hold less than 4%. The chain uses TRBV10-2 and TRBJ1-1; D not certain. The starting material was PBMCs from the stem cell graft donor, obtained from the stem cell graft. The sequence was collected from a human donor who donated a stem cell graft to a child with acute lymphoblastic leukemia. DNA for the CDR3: TGCGCCAGCACCTGGCGGGGAATGAACACTGAAGCTTTCTTT. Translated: CASTWRGMNTEAFF.